Below are 25 T cell receptor beta chains sequenced from a single sample in a study of blood T cell repertoires in COVID-19. Assay: immunoSEQ multiplex PCR; the TCRdb copy retains only in-frame clones and omits some. The sample lists hundreds of thousands of clones; roughly nine tenths were seen once. The sequenced sample consisted of peripheral blood. The receptor source for this set is a woman aged 25-40 years with COVID-19, enrolled during active disease.

This clone was seen just once. This chain connects TRBV30 to TRBJ2-3; D perhaps matches TRBD2 (6 bases). CDR1 is GTSNPN, CDR2 SVGIG, per germline (reference sequence). The CDR3 contains 16 residues. With 0 bases removed from V and 1 base from J, the gap between germline ends came to 14 bases. The CDR3: CAWSVRVLAGTDTQYF. The CDR3 region has the DNA TGTGCCTGGAGTGTACGTGTACTAGCAGGCACAGATACGCAGTATTTT.

This clone was seen more than once but under ten times. This chain connects TRBV7-9 to TRBJ2-1; D might be TRBD1 (5 bases). Germline values: CDR1 SEHNR, CDR2 FQNEAQ (reference sequence). This CDR3 comprises 15 residues. V shed 2 bases and J shed 4 bases, with 12 bases lying between them. The CDR3: CASSLLPSGYNEQFF. CDR3 in DNA: TGTGCCAGCAGCTTACTCCCGTCAGGGTACAATGAGCAGTTCTTC. The whole variable domain, remainder taken from reference TRBV7-9 and TRBJ2-1, is DTGVSQNPRHKITKRGQNVTFRCDPISEHNRLYWYRQTLGQGPEFLTYFQNEAQLEKSRLLSDRFSAERPKGSFSTLEIQRTEQGDSAMYLCASSLLPSGYNEQFFGPGTRLTVL.

This chain joins TRBV10-2 and TRBJ2-7; 12 nucleotides agree with TRBD2. The junction had 4 bases not matched to a gene; V was cut back by 5 bases and J by 2 bases. Germline V gene data show CDR1 as WSHSY and CDR2 as SAAADI. This CDR3 has 15 residues. CDR3 nucleotides: TGCGCCAGCAGTTCTACTAGCGGGGGGACCTACGAGCAGTACTTC. The encoded protein is CASSSTSGGTYEQYF.

This chain joins TRBV5-1 and TRBJ1-1; 8 bases line up with TRBD1. The ends lost 5 bases at V and 1 base at J; junction bases unmatched: 4. The CDR3 has 14 amino acids. Germline CDR1 SGHRS, CDR2 YFSETQ. The CDR3 reads CASRGGQENTEAFF. The CDR3 coding sequence is TGCGCCAGCAGGGGGGGACAGGAGAACACTGAAGCTTTCTTT. Drawing the rest from reference TRBV5-1 and TRBJ1-1, the complete variable domain is KAGVTQTPRYLIKTRGQQVTLSCSPISGHRSVSWYQQTPGQGLQFLFEYFSETQRNKGNFPGRFSGRQFSNSRSEMNVSTLELGDSALYLCASRGGQENTEAFFGQGTRLTVV.

This chain uses TRBV10-1 with TRBJ2-1, with 7 positions matching TRBD2. Trimming removed 0 bases from V and 8 bases from J; junction bases left unmatched: 7. The CDR3 is made up of 15 amino acids. Germline values: CDR1 WNHNN, CDR2 SYGVQD (reference sequence). CDR3 bases: TGCGCCAGCAGTGAGTCTATGCGGGGGTTGGATGAGCAGTTCTTC. This gives the protein CASSESMRGLDEQFF.

This rearrangement joins TRBV2 to TRBJ1-5, with D hard to call. The CDR3 contains 13 residues. The germline V gene encodes CDR1 SNHLY and CDR2 FYNNEI. Trimming shortened V by 7 bases and J by 6 bases, and 13 bases separated the two germline ends. This chain's CDR3 is CASTQDWGQPQHF. The CDR3 DNA reads TGTGCCAGCACCCAGGACTGGGGTCAGCCCCAGCATTTT.

The chain has TRBV6-1 and TRBJ2-7, with TRBD1 as a possible D gene (6 bases). With 0 bases removed from V and 0 bases from J, the gap between germline ends came to 15 bases. CDR3 size: 17 residues. Germline CDR1 and CDR2: MNHNS and SASEGT. The CDR3 protein is CASSEAGQSTFSYEQYF. For the CDR3, the DNA is TGTGCCAGCAGTGAAGCAGGACAGTCGACCTTCTCCTACGAGCAGTACTTC.

The rearrangement uses TRBV3-1 (or the pseudogene TRBV3-2) and TRBJ1-6; maybe TRBD1 (5 bases). Germline V CDR1 and CDR2: LGHDT, YNNKEL (reference sequence). This CDR3 region has 15 residues. The ends were cut back, 8 bases at V and 8 bases at J, with 19 bases in the middle. The CDR3 is CASSLTGGNDSPLHF. In nucleotides, the CDR3 is TGTGCCAGCTCCTTAACGGGGGGAAACGATTCACCCCTCCACTTT.

The V and J genes are TRBV7-2 and TRBJ1-6, with a possible D match to TRBD1 (6 bases). V dropped 3 bases and J dropped 13 bases, with 16 bases sitting between them. The CDR3 loop spans 14 amino acids. Germline loops: CDR1 SGHTA, CDR2 FQGNSA. This CDR3 reads CASSFGQPLSPLHF. The CDR3 region has the DNA TGTGCCAGCAGCTTCGGACAGCCACTCTCGCCCCTCCACTTT.

This clone appeared a few times. The rearrangement joins TRBV4-1 to TRBJ2-5; unclear D gene. The germline V and J ends were trimmed by 3 bases and 9 bases, with 17 bases remaining between them. CDR1 MGHRA and CDR2 YSYEKL come from the germline V gene. The length of the CDR3 is 14 residues. The CDR3 loop is CASSHTWSEMAQYF. As DNA, the CDR3 is TGCGCCAGCAGCCACACCTGGTCCGAGATGGCCCAGTACTTC.

This chain joins TRBV29-1 and TRBJ1-1; weak D call: TRBD1 (6 bases). Trimming cost V 8 bases and J 2 bases, with 12 bases left between them. Germline loops: CDR1 SQVTM, CDR2 ANQGSEA. The CDR3 is 12 residues long. Here the CDR3 DNA reads TGCAGCTCCGGGACACCAAACACTGAAGCTTTCTTT. This gives the protein CSSGTPNTEAFF. Full variable domain (missing parts from reference TRBV29-1 and TRBJ1-1): SAVISQKPSRDICQRGTSLTIQCQVDSQVTMMFWYRQQPGQSLTLIATANQGSEATYESGFVIDKFPISRPNLTFSTLTVSNMSPEDSSIYLCSSGTPNTEAFFGQGTRLTVV.

V gene TRBV10-2 combines with J gene TRBJ1-4; no clear D. V gave up 8 bases and J gave up 3 bases, with 22 bases separating them. The CDR3 has 17 amino acids. Germline CDR1 WSHSY, CDR2 SAAADI. The CDR3 DNA follows: TGCGCCAGCCTCCCTCCCCCAGGCGCACTTTCTAATGAAAAACTGTTTTTT. It is translated as CASLPPPGALSNEKLFF.

The chain joins TRBV7-2 to TRBJ1-3; D gene unclear. CDR3 length equals 16 residues. V was trimmed by 1 base and J by 0 bases, leaving 10 bases between them. From germline, CDR1 is SGHTA and CDR2 FQGNSA. In DNA form, the CDR3 reads TGTGCCAGCAGCTTAGTCCCCCAGAACTCTGGAAACACCATATATTTT. It is translated as CASSLVPQNSGNTIYF.

The chain combines TRBV2 with TRBJ2-7, with D maybe TRBD2 (6 bases). This CDR3 contains 15 residues. V dropped 6 bases and J dropped 2 bases, with 17 bases sitting between them. CDR1 is SNHLY and CDR2 is FYNNEI in the germline V gene. CDR3 nucleotide sequence: TGTGCCAGCAGCCAAGGCCATGGAGGGACCTACGAGCAGTACTTC. Its protein product is CASSQGHGGTYEQYF.

This chain connects TRBV6-1 to TRBJ2-7, with D hard to call. V gave up 4 bases and J gave up 0 bases, with 19 bases separating them. Germline CDR1 reads MNHNS; CDR2 reads SASEGT. The CDR3 is made up of 17 amino acids. The CDR3: CASSGVIGTESSYEQYF. The DNA for the CDR3 is TGTGCCAGCAGTGGGGTGATAGGAACGGAGAGCTCCTACGAGCAGTACTTC.

V usage is TRBV11-2 and J usage is TRBJ2-1; D unclear. Trimming left V 4 bases short and J 3 bases short, with 13 bases between. Germline V gene sequence: CDR1 SGHAT, CDR2 FQNNGV. The CDR3 is made up of 15 amino acids. The CDR3 reads CASSSLGVLYNEQFF. The CDR3 coding sequence is TGTGCCAGCAGCTCCCTTGGAGTCCTCTACAATGAGCAGTTCTTC.

The chain couples TRBV2 to TRBJ2-3, with TRBD1 as a possible D gene (6 bases). Between the trimmed V and J ends, which lost 8 bases and 5 bases, there was a span of 23 bases. This CDR3 has 16 amino acids. Germline V CDR1 and CDR2: SNHLY, FYNNEI. The CDR3 region is CASFVRAGDLGDTQYF. The DNA for the CDR3 is TGTGCCAGCTTTGTTCGAGCAGGGGATCTGGGAGATACGCAGTATTTT.

The chain combines TRBV12-3 or TRBV12-4 with TRBJ2-3; D is uncertain. V lost 5 bases to trimming and J lost 3 bases, with 6 bases between them. This CDR3 contains 12 residues. CDR3 sequence (DNA): TGTGCCAGCAGTCCCGGGACAGATACGCAGTATTTT. This sequence encodes CASSPGTDTQYF.

J is TRBJ1-1 and V is TRBV2; 12 nucleotides align to TRBD1. The germline gives CDR1 SNHLY, CDR2 FYNNEI. V trimming: 8 bases; J trimming: 7 bases; junction bases outside the gene matches: 5. The CDR3 length is 13 residues. The CDR3 DNA reads TGTGCCAGCGAGGGACAGGGGGCTGGTGAAGCTTTCTTT. Its translation: CASEGQGAGEAFF.

This chain connects TRBV19 to TRBJ2-1; D is perhaps TRBD2 (6 bases). The CDR3 length is 14 residues. In germline, CDR1 is LNHDA, CDR2 SQIVND (reference sequence). Trimming cost V 6 bases and J 2 bases, with 11 bases left between them. The CDR3 sequence: CASSPGVAYNEQFF. CDR3 nucleotide sequence: TGTGCCAGTAGCCCGGGGGTAGCCTACAATGAGCAGTTCTTC.

The gene calls are TRBV27 and TRBJ2-3, with 8 bases fitting TRBD1. The CDR3 totals 14 residues. Germline lookup yields CDR1 MNHEY and CDR2 SMNVEV (reference sequence). Unmatched junction bases numbered 5, after V lost 6 bases and J lost 3 bases. CDR3 bases: TGTGCCAGCAGAAGGACAGGGTGGACAGATACGCAGTATTTT. Protein sequence: CASRRTGWTDTQYF.

V and J are TRBV10-3 and TRBJ2-1; 11 positions agree with TRBD1. V lost 4 bases to trimming and J lost 4 bases; unmatched junction nucleotides: 6. CDR3 length: 16 residues. CDR1 is ENHRY and CDR2 is SYGVKD in the germline V gene. The CDR3 region is CAISGTGTGGYNEQFF. As DNA, the CDR3 is TGTGCCATCAGTGGGACCGGGACAGGGGGTTACAATGAGCAGTTCTTC.

Remarks on this clone: Other DNA variants within this sample encode the same CDR3. The chain uses TRBV29-1 and TRBJ2-7; D is perhaps TRBD1 (6 bases). CDR3 length: 12 residues. Trimming left V 6 bases short and J 0 bases short, with 9 bases between. The V gene's germline CDR1 is SQVTM and CDR2 ANQGSEA. The CDR3 DNA follows: TGCAGCGTGAGGGGACACTCCTACGAGCAGTACTTC. Protein sequence: CSVRGHSYEQYF.

The chain carries TRBV6-5 and TRBJ2-7; possibly TRBD2 for D (6 bases). CDR3 length equals 15 residues. Trimming cost V 0 bases and J 2 bases, with 11 bases left between them. Germline CDR1 MNHEY, CDR2 SVGAGI. CDR3 protein: CASSYSEGRPYEQYF. As DNA, the CDR3 is TGTGCCAGCAGTTACTCGGAGGGGCGGCCCTACGAGCAGTACTTC.

The chain combines TRBV3-1 (or the pseudogene TRBV3-2) with TRBJ2-1, with 10 positions matching TRBD1. Germline loops: CDR1 LGHDT, CDR2 YNNKEL (reference sequence). Trimming removed 6 bases from V and 6 bases from J; junction bases left unmatched: 8. This CDR3 is 15 amino acids long. CDR3 sequence: CASSKPGQGTNEQFF. The CDR3, as DNA: TGTGCCAGCAGTAAACCGGGACAGGGGACCAATGAGCAGTTCTTC.